Described below is a single T cell receptor beta chain sequence and its context. The data were taken from a study of OX40 agonist ivuxolimab in advanced cancers. The method was immunoSEQ multiplex PCR; TCRdb's version includes in-frame clones alone and lacks a portion of them. Seen here are tens of thousands of clones, 70% to 90% observed once, and the top ten hold 3% to 4%. The CDR3 extends over 15 amino acids. The germline V gene encodes CDR1 KGHSH and CDR2 LQKENI. Between the trimmed V and J ends, which lost 6 bases and 1 base, there was a span of 14 bases. The sequence was collected from an adult with an advanced solid tumor such as melanoma, head and neck, liver or kidney cancer. This chain uses TRBV18 with TRBJ2-3; D ambiguous. The sequenced sample was CD4+ or CD8+ T cells sorted from blood, obtained in a trial of the OX40 agonist ivuxolimab. The CDR3 region is CASSQYRGGTDTQYF. The CDR3 bases are TGTGCCAGCTCCCAGTATCGCGGTGGCACAGATACGCAGTATTTT.